What follows describes a single T cell receptor (beta chain). V shed 3 bases, J shed 4 bases, and the junction held 2 bases outside the gene matches. CDR3 length: 14 residues. Germline V gene data show CDR1 as MNHEY and CDR2 as SMNVEV (reference sequence). The sample is drawn from a study of blood T cell repertoires in COVID-19. Study context: T cells, B-cell-depleted T cells, or PBMCs supplied cDNA or gDNA.

TCRdb keeps only in-frame clones here, not all; method: immunoSEQ multiplex PCR. The sample shows about 150,000 clones, less than 95% of them seen only once. V and J are TRBV27 and TRBJ1-4; 7 nucleotides agree with TRBD1. Sample: peripheral blood. The TCR comes from a man over 45 with acute or convalescent COVID-19. CDR3 nucleotide sequence: TGTGCCAGCAGTTTTGGACAGGATAATGAAAAACTGTTTTTT. The encoded protein is CASSFGQDNEKLFF.